The 15 T cell receptor beta chains below all came from one sample that was sequenced in a study of Ad26.COV2.S vaccination and SARS-CoV-2 variants. Treatment described: some 19 received Ad26.COV2.S at low or high dose, single or two shots; roughly 5 received placebo; per-sample allocation not given. All samples were drawn on day 63, counting from the first vaccine or placebo injection. Measured with immunoSEQ multiplex PCR; TCRdb has only the in-frame clones, and not every one. The data hold 500,000 or so clones, with 75% to 90% observed a single time. This specimen was peripheral blood, taken in a trial of Ad26.COV2.S vaccine versus placebo. Receptors originate from a person between 18 and 60 years old who received the Ad26.COV2.S COVID-19 vaccine or a placebo.

This clone appeared once. The chain carries TRBV4-1 and TRBJ2-7; D could derive from TRBD1 or TRBD2 (5 bases each). V was pared by 4 bases and J by 5 bases, with 18 bases between. The CDR3 extends over 15 amino acids. CDR1 is MGHRA, CDR2 YSYEKL, per germline. This CDR3 reads CASSPGRSGTNEQYF. CDR3 DNA: TGCGCCAGCAGCCCAGGCCGGTCCGGGACCAACGAGCAGTACTTC.

The rearrangement links TRBV7-9 to TRBJ1-4, with 9 bases fitting TRBD1. The CDR3 length is 15 residues. J lost 6 bases, V lost 1 base, and 3 bases had no gene match. Germline V gene sequence: CDR1 SEHNR, CDR2 FQNEAQ (reference sequence). For the CDR3, the DNA is TGTGCCAGCAGCTTAGGGGGACAGGGATATGAAAAACTGTTTTTT. Its protein is CASSLGGQGYEKLFF.

In its sample, this clone was seen once. The V gene is TRBV5-4, the J gene TRBJ1-1; TRBD1 might be the D (5 bases). V dropped 4 bases and J dropped 2 bases, with 9 bases sitting between them. This CDR3 has 13 residues. The germline gives CDR1 SGHNT, CDR2 YYREEE (reference sequence). For the CDR3, the DNA is TGTGCCAGCAGCGCGCAGGGAAACACTGAAGCTTTCTTT. This codes for CASSAQGNTEAFF. The variable domain in full, with the rest retrieved from reference TRBV5-4 and TRBJ1-1, is ETGVTQSPTHLIKTRGQQVTLRCSSQSGHNTVSWYQQALGQGPQFIFQYYREEENGRGNFPPRFSGLQFPNYSSELNVNALELDDSALYLCASSAQGNTEAFFGQGTRLTVV.

This chain joins TRBV5-1 and TRBJ1-4; TRBD1 might be the D (5 bases). Trimming removed 1 base at V and 2 bases at J, with 9 bases between. The germline CDR1 and CDR2 sequences are SGHRS and YFSETQ. The CDR3 loop spans 15 amino acids. CDR3 amino acids: CASSLSGWTNEKLFF. DNA of the CDR3: TGCGCCAGCAGCTTGTCAGGGTGGACTAATGAAAAACTGTTTTTT.

The rearrangement joins TRBV5-1 to TRBJ2-2; weak D call: TRBD2 (6 bases). Trimming stripped 1 base from V and 3 bases from J, with 13 bases between. CDR1 is SGHRS and CDR2 is YFSETQ in the germline V gene. This CDR3 is built from 16 residues. For the CDR3, the DNA is TGCGCCAGCAGCTTGAGTGGCGGGGAGGACACCGGGGAGCTGTTTTTT. Protein product: CASSLSGGEDTGELFF.

The rearrangement joins TRBV11-3 to TRBJ1-1, with D tentatively TRBD1 (5 bases). Per germline, CDR1 SGHNT and CDR2 YENEEA. This CDR3 has 14 amino acids. V lost 5 bases and J lost 6, with 16 bases in between. CDR3 sequence: CASSSGLLGAEAFF. Here the CDR3 DNA reads TGTGCCAGCAGCAGCGGACTCCTGGGGGCTGAAGCTTTCTTT.

V gene TRBV18 combines with J gene TRBJ2-2; D ambiguous. CDR3 length: 16 amino acids. Germline V gene data show CDR1 as KGHSH and CDR2 as LQKENI. V shed 1 base and J shed 3 bases, with 12 bases lying between them. The CDR3 loop reads CASSPQGTAYTGELFF. The DNA of the CDR3 is TGTGCCAGCTCACCACAGGGAACTGCCTACACCGGGGAGCTGTTTTTT.

CDR3 in amino acids: CATSDLQAGGRADTQYF. Written as DNA, the CDR3 is TGTGCCACCAGTGATTTGCAGGCGGGAGGGCGGGCAGATACGCAGTATTTT. The V call is TRBV24-1, the J call TRBJ2-3; 9 bases map to TRBD2. This CDR3 region has 17 residues. Trimming at V came to 0 bases and at J to 4 bases, leaving 7 bases not matched to a gene. CDR1 and CDR2 (germline): KGHDR, SFDVKD.

CDR3 region: CASSFRGYETDTQYF. The CDR3, as DNA: TGTGCCAGCAGTTTCCGGGGGTACGAAACAGATACGCAGTATTTT. This chain joins TRBV27 and TRBJ2-3; a possible D gene is TRBD2 (6 bases). Trimming took off 3 bases at V and 3 bases at J, with 13 bases between the two ends. There are 15 residues in the CDR3. Germline values: CDR1 MNHEY, CDR2 SMNVEV (reference sequence).

The V and J genes are TRBV9 and TRBJ1-1; D might be TRBD1 (6 bases). Germline CDR1 reads SGDLS; CDR2 reads YYNGEE. V was trimmed by 6 bases and J by 3 bases, leaving 12 bases between them. This CDR3 is built from 13 residues. CDR3 loop: CASTGALDTEAFF. The CDR3 bases are TGTGCCAGCACAGGGGCTTTGGACACTGAAGCTTTCTTT. The complete variable domain, with remaining parts taken from reference TRBV9 and TRBJ1-1, reads DSGVTQTPKHLITATGQRVTLRCSPRSGDLSVYWYQQSLDQGLQFLIQYYNGEERAKGNILERFSAQQFPDLHSELNLSSLELGDSALYFCASTGALDTEAFFGQGTRLTVV.

V gene TRBV7-6 combines with J gene TRBJ1-4; possibly TRBD1 for D (5 bases). Germline CDR1 SGHVS, CDR2 FNYEAQ. This CDR3 contains 17 residues. Deletions cut 2 bases from V and 6 bases from J, with 19 bases between. The CDR3 DNA follows: TGTGCCAGCAGCTTAACCCACTACAGGTCGGGGGATGAAAAACTGTTTTTT. This gives the protein CASSLTHYRSGDEKLFF.

This clone has a single count. The chain couples TRBV7-9 to TRBJ1-5; D gene unclear. This CDR3 contains 13 residues. The germline V gene has CDR1 SEHNR and CDR2 FQNEAQ (reference sequence). Trimming removed 2 bases at V and 1 base at J, with 3 bases between. DNA for the CDR3: TGTGCCAGCAGCTTAAAAAGCAATCAGCCCCAGCATTTT. It codes for CASSLKSNQPQHF.

The sample holds one count of this clone. This chain joins TRBV20-1 and TRBJ1-2, with a possible D match to TRBD1 (6 bases). CDR1 DFQATT and CDR2 SNEGSKA come from the germline V gene (reference sequence). The V end lost 3 bases, the J end lost 6 bases, and 17 bases lay between the germline ends. The CDR3 is made up of 14 amino acids. CDR3 residues: CSASRGGLSDGYTF. Written as DNA, the CDR3 is TGCAGTGCTAGTAGGGGGGGGCTGTCGGATGGCTACACCTTC.

The CDR3 coding sequence is TGTGCCAGCAGCTTAGGTCGTGGTGGCAGGGGTCTTTACAATGAGCAGTTCTTC. Encoded protein: CASSLGRGGRGLYNEQFF. The chain recombines TRBV7-9 with TRBJ2-1, with D tentatively TRBD1 (6 bases). The germline V gene has CDR1 SEHNR and CDR2 FQNEAQ (reference sequence). V was pared by 1 base and J by 4 bases, with 20 bases between. CDR3 length: 18 residues.

This clone was seen a handful of times. The chain joins TRBV19 to TRBJ1-5; D gene uncertain. The CDR3 spans 16 residues. Trimming shortened V by 1 base and J by 6 bases, and 16 bases separated the two germline ends. Germline V gene data show CDR1 as LNHDA and CDR2 as SQIVND (reference sequence). CDR3 in amino acids: CASSIGEGSVAQPQHF. CDR3 in DNA: TGTGCCAGTAGTATAGGGGAGGGTTCGGTTGCTCAGCCCCAGCATTTT.